A selection of T cell receptor beta chains follows, all from one sample in a study of naive and memory T cell subsets. From the UMI-ligation and nested PCR reads, TCRdb called clonotypes with MiXCR, one entry per CDR3 protein. The table has more than 35,000 distinct CDR3 sequences, 10% to 15% seen once. The sample consisted of effector memory CD4+ T cells from blood. Every receptor here comes from a human donor in good health. Each CDR3 is given with its conserved first and last residue. The D gene is left open where the match is weak. A clone size is listed for some rows: how often the clone was seen (once, few, many), or a class if it is expanded.

d_call	clone_size	v_call	j_call	cdr3_nt	cdr3_aa
-	many	TRBV5-5	TRBJ2-2	TGTGCCAGCAGCTCCAGGGCTGGGGGCGGGGAGCTGTTTTTT	CASSSRAGGGELFF
TRBD1	-	TRBV7-8	TRBJ1-1	TGTGCCAGCAGCTTAGTGCAGGGGGACCCCCGAGCTTTCTTT	CASSLVQGDPRAFF
-	-	TRBV6-5	TRBJ2-1	TGTGCCAGCAGTTACATTGGGGCGTACAATGAGCAGTTCTTC	CASSYIGAYNEQFF
-	few	TRBV20-1	TRBJ1-1	TGCAGTGCTAGATTTGCGGTTATGATTGAAGCTTTCTTT	CSARFAVMIEAFF
-	few	TRBV30	TRBJ2-1	TGTGCCTGGAGTGTTACTGCCAATGAGCAGTTCTTC	CAWSVTANEQFF
-	-	TRBV11-2	TRBJ2-3	TGTGCCAGCAGCTTACAGCCCCCCCCCGCAGATACGCAGTATTTT	CASSLQPPPADTQYF
-	many	TRBV19	TRBJ2-6	TGTGCCAGTAGCCAAAAGGCTTCTGGGGCCAACGTCCTGACTTTC	CASSQKASGANVLTF
-	medium-sized	TRBV7-8	TRBJ2-7	TGTGCCAGCAGCCCTCGACTCCAAGGGGAGCAGTACTTC	CASSPRLQGEQYF
TRBD1	-	TRBV28	TRBJ2-6	TGTGCCAGCAGTTCCACAGGGGTCGCTGGGGCCAACGTCCTGACTTTC	CASSSTGVAGANVLTF
TRBD2	-	TRBV5-1	TRBJ2-1	TGCGCCAGCAGCTTTCTCCTTACTAGCGGGAGTACCTACAATGAGCAGTTCTTC	CASSFLLTSGSTYNEQFF
TRBD1	-	TRBV5-5	TRBJ1-2	TGTGCCAGCAGCTCTATGTCGGGACAGAAATATGGCTACACCTTC	CASSSMSGQKYGYTF
-	-	TRBV11-2	TRBJ2-7	TGTGCCAGCACTCCTTTTAGGGGGTCCTACGAGCAGTACTTC	CASTPFRGSYEQYF
-	many	TRBV6-1	TRBJ1-6	TGTGCCAGCAGTGAAGAGGCAGTTTTCTCCTCACCCCTCCACTTT	CASSEEAVFSSPLHF
-	many	TRBV6-5	TRBJ2-7	TGTGCCAGCAGAATAGGCGGGTCGGGTGAGCAGTACTTC	CASRIGGSGEQYF
-	few	TRBV10-1	TRBJ2-1	TGCGCCAGCAGTCCCGGGGGCTCCTACAATGAGCAGTTCTTC	CASSPGGSYNEQFF
TRBD2	few	TRBV6-2/TRBV6-3	TRBJ2-3	TGTGCCAGCAGACAAGGGACTAGCGGCACAGATACGCAGTATTTT	CASRQGTSGTDTQYF
-	many	TRBV4-3	TRBJ2-1	TGCGCCAGCAGCCAAGATTCAAGGAGCGCGATCTTCTACAATGAGCAGTTCTTC	CASSQDSRSAIFYNEQFF
-	few	TRBV7-9	TRBJ2-3	TGTGCCAGCCGAGCAGATACGCAGTATTTT	CASRADTQYF
-	medium-sized	TRBV10-3	TRBJ2-4	TGTGCCATCGGTGGGGGGGCTAACCCAAACATTCAGTACTTC	CAIGGGANPNIQYF
TRBD2	many	TRBV19	TRBJ2-5	TGTGCCAGTAGTACCTCTAGCGGGTTAAGGGAGACCCAGTACTTC	CASSTSSGLRETQYF
-	many	TRBV20-1	TRBJ1-5	TGCAGTGCTAGCCTTGACACCCATCAGCCCCAGCATTTT	CSASLDTHQPQHF
-	few	TRBV5-1	TRBJ2-5	TGCGCCAGCAGCTTGGGGCCGGGAATAGGGGAGACCCAGTACTTC	CASSLGPGIGETQYF
TRBD1	few	TRBV6-5	TRBJ1-4	TGTGCCAGCAGTTACTCGACAGGGTCCTCTAATGAAAAACTGTTTTTT	CASSYSTGSSNEKLFF
-	-	TRBV4-2	TRBJ2-3	TGTGCCAGCAGCCGGCAAGGCCAGGGAGGAACAGATACGCAGTATTTT	CASSRQGQGGTDTQYF
-	many	TRBV20-1	TRBJ2-7	TGCAGTGTTAAGGTCAGCTCCTACGAGCAGTACTTC	CSVKVSSYEQYF
TRBD1	-	TRBV7-2	TRBJ2-1	TGTGCCAGCAGGGAGGGGACAGGGGATCTGAATGAGCAGTTCTTC	CASREGTGDLNEQFF
TRBD2	-	TRBV10-1	TRBJ2-1	TGCGCCAGCAGTGACAGCGGGAGCTACAATGAGCAGTTCTTC	CASSDSGSYNEQFF
TRBD1	few	TRBV12-3/TRBV12-4	TRBJ1-2	TGTGCCAGCAGCCTGGACAGGATTCATGGCTACACCTTC	CASSLDRIHGYTF
TRBD1	-	TRBV20-1	TRBJ1-1	TGCAGTGCTAGACCGGTAGGACAGGGTACTGAAGCTTTCTTT	CSARPVGQGTEAFF
TRBD2	-	TRBV20-1	TRBJ2-1	TGCAGTGCTAGCGGAAGGGCTAGCGGGAGGGGGTCTGGGAATGAGCAGTTCTTC	CSASGRASGRGSGNEQFF
-	many	TRBV2	TRBJ1-5	TGTGCCAGCAGGGGTGGTAATAGCAATCAGCCCCAGCATTTT	CASRGGNSNQPQHF